The 13 T cell receptor beta chains below come from one sample, sequenced in a study of cytomegalovirus exposure and HLA in healthy donors. The PCR made use of 60 Vbeta and 13 Jbeta primers. Data came from immunoSEQ multiplex PCR; TCRdb stores just in-frame clones and leaves some out. This table has 75,000 to 100,000 clones, approximately 79% appearing once. The specimen was PBMCs. The receptors stem from a male donor in good health and CMV-seronegative.

The J gene is TRBJ2-3, the V gene TRBV25-1; the match to TRBD1 covers 9 bases. This CDR3 is 18 amino acids long. Germline V gene data show CDR1 as MGHDK and CDR2 as SYGVNS. V lost 2 bases and J lost 0; bases outside the gene matches: 9. The DNA for the CDR3 is TGTGCCAGCAGTGAACAAAGGGGACAGGGAACTAGCACAGATACGCAGTATTTT. It translates to CASSEQRGQGTSTDTQYF.

The chain couples TRBV2 to TRBJ2-7, with 8 bases matching TRBD2. CDR3 length: 14 residues. V was clipped by 8 bases and J by 0 bases; unmatched bases: 6. CDR1 and CDR2 (germline): SNHLY, FYNNEI. The CDR3 loop reads CASVQTSASYEQYF. The CDR3 DNA reads as TGTGCCAGCGTCCAGACTAGCGCCTCCTACGAGCAGTACTTC.

This clone was seen only a few times. This chain uses TRBV2 with TRBJ1-1; no firm D call. V lost 8 bases and J lost 5, with 12 bases in between. Germline CDR1 and CDR2: SNHLY and FYNNEI. The CDR3 runs 12 residues. CDR3 sequence (DNA): TGTGCCAGCGCGGAGGGAGGGACTGAAGCTTTCTTT. Its protein is CASAEGGTEAFF.

This chain connects TRBV10-3 to TRBJ2-7, with 12 bases that match TRBD1. The CDR3 has 15 residues. V lost 10 bases to trimming and J lost 3 bases; unmatched junction nucleotides: 10. Germline CDR1 ENHRY, CDR2 SYGVKD. The DNA for the CDR3 is TGTGCCACCTTACCCGGGACAGGGGGCATCTACGAGCAGTACTTC. Amino acid sequence: CATLPGTGGIYEQYF.

The chain joins TRBV30 to TRBJ1-5, with TRBD1 identical over 8 bases. J gave up 1 base and V 3 bases, and 2 bases lay outside the gene matches. This CDR3 is built from 14 residues. The germline V gene encodes CDR1 GTSNPN and CDR2 SVGIG (reference sequence). CDR3 in amino acids: CAWRQGASNQPQHF. Written as DNA, the CDR3 is TGTGCCTGGAGGCAGGGGGCGAGCAATCAGCCCCAGCATTTT.

The chain joins TRBV5-1 to TRBJ2-2; TRBD1 might be the D (5 bases). V lost 0 bases to trimming and J lost 0 bases, with 6 bases between them. Germline V CDR1 and CDR2: SGHRS, YFSETQ. The CDR3 sequence is 15 residues long. The CDR3 sequence is CASSLDRTNTGELFF. The DNA of the CDR3 is TGCGCCAGCAGCTTGGACAGGACGAACACCGGGGAGCTGTTTTTT. Looking up the rest from reference TRBV5-1 and TRBJ2-2 gives the full variable domain: KAGVTQTPRYLIKTRGQQVTLSCSPISGHRSVSWYQQTPGQGLQFLFEYFSETQRNKGNFPGRFSGRQFSNSRSEMNVSTLELGDSALYLCASSLDRTNTGELFFGEGSRLTVL.

This clone was counted once. This sequence joins TRBV11-2 and TRBJ2-3; no firm D call. Between the trimmed V and J ends, which lost 5 bases and 1 base, there was a span of 16 bases. CDR3 size: 16 residues. Germline V gene lookup returns CDR1 SGHAT and CDR2 FQNNGV. The CDR3 DNA is TGTGCCAGCAGCCCACCGGGTTTGTGGGGCACAGATACGCAGTATTTT. Residues: CASSPPGLWGTDTQYF.

The gene calls are TRBV9 and TRBJ2-3; TRBD2 matches at 7 bases. V gave up 5 bases and J gave up 4 bases; unmatched junction bases: 4. The CDR3 spans 13 residues. Germline assignment: CDR1 SGDLS and CDR2 YYNGEE. The DNA for the CDR3 is TGTGCCAGCAGTTATGGGGGGGCAGATACGCAGTATTTT. The encoded protein is CASSYGGADTQYF.

The gene calls are TRBV5-4 and TRBJ1-6; 7 bases map to TRBD1. Germline V gene sequence: CDR1 SGHNT, CDR2 YYREEE (reference sequence). V lost 4 bases, J lost 10 bases, and 8 bases stayed unmatched. This CDR3 has 14 amino acids. CDR3 region: CASSNPQGFSPLHF. DNA for the CDR3: TGTGCCAGCAGCAACCCACAGGGGTTCTCACCCCTCCACTTT.

The genes are TRBV10-1 and TRBJ2-3; 9 nucleotides align to TRBD1. V shed 6 bases and J 3 bases; nucleotides not matched to a gene: 1. The CDR3 extends over 13 amino acids. Germline V gene sequence: CDR1 WNHNN, CDR2 SYGVQD (reference sequence). DNA of the CDR3: TGCGCCAGCAGGGGGACAGGGACAGATACGCAGTATTTT. This codes for CASRGTGTDTQYF.

CDR3 coding DNA: TGCGCCAGCAGCCAATTCGACAGATACAATGAGCAGTTCTTC. Protein product: CASSQFDRYNEQFF. This sequence joins TRBV4-1 and TRBJ2-1; a weak D match, TRBD1 (5 bases). Trimming cost V 2 bases and J 4 bases, with 9 bases left between them. Germline CDR1 is MGHRA and CDR2 is YSYEKL. The length of the CDR3 is 14 residues.

J is TRBJ2-1 and V is TRBV5-4, with TRBD2 matching over 9 bases. CDR3 size: 15 residues. CDR1 SGHNT and CDR2 YYREEE come from the germline V gene (reference sequence). Unmatched junction bases numbered 11, after V lost 4 bases and J lost 9 bases. The CDR3, as DNA: TGTGCCAGCAGCCATTCTAGCGGGATCTTCGGTGAGCAGTTCTTC. Its translation: CASSHSSGIFGEQFF.

The gene calls are TRBV19 and TRBJ2-7; D might be TRBD2 (6 bases). The CDR3 contains 15 residues. Germline CDR1 and CDR2: LNHDA and SQIVND (reference sequence). Trimming pared 2 bases from V and 1 base from J, leaving 12 bases between. The CDR3 sequence: CASSINGGGSYEQYF. DNA for the CDR3: TGTGCCAGTAGTATAAACGGAGGAGGGTCCTACGAGCAGTACTTC.